The following is a T cell receptor beta chain sequence with its context. Between the trimmed V and J ends, which lost 3 bases and 6 bases, there was a span of 16 bases. The V gene's germline CDR1 is LGHDT and CDR2 YNNKEL (reference sequence). This CDR3 comprises 15 residues. This sample is part of a study of blood T cell repertoires in COVID-19. In the authors' methods: Using reference gene primer amplification, nucleated cell counts were estimated. Some clones are missing from TCRdb's copy, which holds only in-frame ones; the method was immunoSEQ multiplex PCR. The DNA gave D and trimming, while V, J and clone size come from that table. Among a few hundred thousand clones, 65% to 85% were seen once, and the ten largest hold roughly 1.1%.

Sequencing was done on a sample of peripheral blood. The sequence came from a woman aged 45 to 65 with acute or convalescent COVID-19. The V call is TRBV3-1 (or the pseudogene TRBV3-2), the J call TRBJ2-3, with D perhaps TRBD1 (6 bases). CDR3 nucleotide sequence: TGTGCCAGCAGCCACTATCAGGGGCTGCAGGATACGCAGTATTTT. Residues: CASSHYQGLQDTQYF.